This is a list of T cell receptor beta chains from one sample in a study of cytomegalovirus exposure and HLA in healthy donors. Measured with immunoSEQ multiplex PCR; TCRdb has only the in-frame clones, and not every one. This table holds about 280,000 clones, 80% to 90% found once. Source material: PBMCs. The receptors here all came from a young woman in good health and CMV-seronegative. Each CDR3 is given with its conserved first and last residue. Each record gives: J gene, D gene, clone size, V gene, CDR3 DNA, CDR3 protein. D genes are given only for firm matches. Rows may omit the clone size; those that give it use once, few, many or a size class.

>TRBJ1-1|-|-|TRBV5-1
TGCGCCAGCAGCCCTGCCGGAGGTGCTGAAGCTTTCTTT
CASSPAGGAEAFF
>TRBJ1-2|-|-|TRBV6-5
TGTGCCAGCAGTGACCAGGTGCTCTATGGCTACACCTTC
CASSDQVLYGYTF
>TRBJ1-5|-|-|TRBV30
TGTGCCTGGAGTGTACAGGGTGTCAGCAATCAGCCCCAGCATTTT
CAWSVQGVSNQPQHF
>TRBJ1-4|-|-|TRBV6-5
TGTGCCAGCAGTTATCGGGGGGGTGCAACTAATGAAAAACTGTTTTTT
CASSYRGGATNEKLFF
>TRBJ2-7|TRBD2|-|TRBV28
TGTGCCAGCAGGCTTCAGCGGGGCGAGCAGTACTTC
CASRLQRGEQYF
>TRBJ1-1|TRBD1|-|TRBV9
TGTGCCAGCAGCGCAGACAGGGAAGGGAACACTGAAGCTTTCTTT
CASSADREGNTEAFF
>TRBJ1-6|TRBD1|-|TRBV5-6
TGTGCCAGCAGCCGTCTATACAGGGGTATTGGTTCACCCCTCCACTTT
CASSRLYRGIGSPLHF
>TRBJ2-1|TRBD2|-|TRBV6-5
TGTGCCAGCAGTTACTCGGGACTAGCGGGAGTAGATGAGCAGTTCTTC
CASSYSGLAGVDEQFF
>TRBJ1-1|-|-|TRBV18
TGTGCCAGCTCACCATTTGAGTACACTGAAGCTTTCTTT
CASSPFEYTEAFF
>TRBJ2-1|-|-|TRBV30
TGTGCCTGGAGTTCGGAGGGGTACTCCTACAATGAGCAGTTCTTC
CAWSSEGYSYNEQFF
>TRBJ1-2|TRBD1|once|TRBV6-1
TGTGCCAGCAGTGACAACCGACAGGGCCGCGGCTACACCTTC
CASSDNRQGRGYTF
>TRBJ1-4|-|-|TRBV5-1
TGCGCCAGCAGCTTGGCCGGGAATGAAAAACTGTTTTTT
CASSLAGNEKLFF
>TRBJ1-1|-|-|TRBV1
TGCACCAGCAGCCAAGTCCTACAGGTCCCCCTGATGAACACTGAAGCTTTCTTT
CTSSQVLQVPLMNTEAFF
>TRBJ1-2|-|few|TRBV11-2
TGTGCCAGCAGCTTAGACATGCGAGGCTACACCTTC
CASSLDMRGYTF
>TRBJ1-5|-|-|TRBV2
TGTGCCAGCACTAGGACAAGTGGGCCAAATCAGCCCCAGCATTTT
CASTRTSGPNQPQHF
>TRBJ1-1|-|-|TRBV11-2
TGTGCCAGCAGCTTAGAGGGGGGAGAAGCTTTCTTT
CASSLEGGEAFF
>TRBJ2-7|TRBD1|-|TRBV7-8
TGTGCCAGCAGCTTCGGGACAGGGTCCCACGAGCAGTACTTC
CASSFGTGSHEQYF
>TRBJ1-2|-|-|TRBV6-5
TGTGCCAGCAGTTACTTGGTCCAGGGAGGGGGCTACACCTTC
CASSYLVQGGGYTF
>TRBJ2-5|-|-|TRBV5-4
TGTGCCAGCAGCCCCGGAGGTATTGGGGAGACCCAGTACTTC
CASSPGGIGETQYF
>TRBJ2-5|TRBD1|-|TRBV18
TGTGCCAGCTCACCGCCGGGGACAGGGAAGGGGGAGACCCAGTACTTC
CASSPPGTGKGETQYF
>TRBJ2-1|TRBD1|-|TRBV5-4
TGTGCCAGCAGCCTCGGACAGGGGGCCTTCAATGAGCAGTTCTTC
CASSLGQGAFNEQFF
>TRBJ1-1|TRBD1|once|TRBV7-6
TGTGCCAGCAGCTTATTGGACAGGGACACTGAAGCTTTCTTT
CASSLLDRDTEAFF
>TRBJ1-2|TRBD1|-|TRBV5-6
TGTGCCAGCAGCGGCTTAGACAGGGACCAAGGCTACACCTTC
CASSGLDRDQGYTF
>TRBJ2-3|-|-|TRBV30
TGTGCCTGGAGTGTACTCTTCGGTTCGGATACGCAGTATTTT
CAWSVLFGSDTQYF
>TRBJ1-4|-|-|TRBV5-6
TGTGCCAGCAGCCCGGGGGTAGGACCCCGCGAGACTTTT
CASSPGVGPRETF
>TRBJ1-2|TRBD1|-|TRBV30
TGTGCCTGGAGTACAGGGGGGAACTATGGCTACACCTTC
CAWSTGGNYGYTF
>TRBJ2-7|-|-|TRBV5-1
TGCGCCAGCAGCTTCTTCGGGTTGAGCTCCTACGAGCAGTACTTC
CASSFFGLSSYEQYF
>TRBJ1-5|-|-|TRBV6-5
TGTGCCAGCAGTTACGGGGCCGGTCGGCCCCAGCATTTT
CASSYGAGRPQHF
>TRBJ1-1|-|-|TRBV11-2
TGTGCCAGCAGCTTAGGGTACAGAGACATGAACACTGAAGCTTTCTTT
CASSLGYRDMNTEAFF